One sample yielded the 5 T cell receptor beta chains listed below, sequenced in a study of blood T cells in healthy people across ages. Primed by a sample-barcoded 5' primer and a J-beta primer mix, a second PCR proceeded for roughly 6 to 12 cycles. TCRdb fed the 5' RACE reads into MiXCR, producing one record per CDR3 protein. The sample lists 1.5 million or so distinct CDR3 sequences, 35% to 45% occurring once. Source material: blood. The receptors here all came from a woman under 30 in good health.

The CDR3 nucleotides read TGTGCCAGCAGCCGTATAATAGGGGACGAGCAGTACTTC. Protein sequence: CASSRIIGDEQYF. The gene calls are TRBV14 and TRBJ2-5, with D tentatively TRBD1 (5 bases). The end of the DNA aligns better with TRBJ2-7, so the J call may be wrong. From germline, CDR1 is SGHDN and CDR2 FVKESK. The CDR3 has 13 residues.

The chain is built from TRBV29-1 and TRBJ2-3; tentatively, D is TRBD2 (6 bases). The CDR3 has 14 amino acids. V was shortened by 1 base and J by 9 bases, with 17 bases between the two germline ends. Germline CDR1 and CDR2: SQVTM and ANQGSEA. The CDR3 coding sequence is TGCAGCGTTGAAGGCTATACCGGACGGGAGACGCAGTATTTT. Amino acid sequence: CSVEGYTGRETQYF.

The chain recombines TRBV6-1 with TRBJ1-6; no reliable D call. V was pared by 4 bases and J by 0 bases, with 7 bases between. CDR3 length: 15 residues. CDR1 is MNHNS and CDR2 is SASEGT in the germline V gene. The CDR3 sequence: CASSGVGSYNSPLHF. The CDR3 DNA is TGTGCCAGCAGTGGGGTCGGCTCCTATAATTCACCCCTCCACTTT.

This clonotype has only a few counts. This chain uses TRBV28 with TRBJ1-4; D gene uncertain. Trimming shortened V by 5 bases and J by 1 base, and 11 bases separated the two germline ends. The V gene's germline CDR1 is MDHEN and CDR2 SYDVKM. The CDR3 has 15 residues. The CDR3 DNA sequence: TGTGCCAGCAGTCTATACGGCGTAACTAATGAAAAACTGTTTTTT. Translated, it gives CASSLYGVTNEKLFF.

V and J are TRBV9 and TRBJ1-1; D is unclear. CDR1 and CDR2 (germline): SGDLS, YYNGEE. Trimming removed 0 bases from V and 7 bases from J, with 7 bases in between. This CDR3 region has 12 residues. The CDR3 DNA sequence: TGTGCCAGCAGCGTAGTGGGCGGTGAAGCTTTCTTT. This encodes CASSVVGGEAFF.